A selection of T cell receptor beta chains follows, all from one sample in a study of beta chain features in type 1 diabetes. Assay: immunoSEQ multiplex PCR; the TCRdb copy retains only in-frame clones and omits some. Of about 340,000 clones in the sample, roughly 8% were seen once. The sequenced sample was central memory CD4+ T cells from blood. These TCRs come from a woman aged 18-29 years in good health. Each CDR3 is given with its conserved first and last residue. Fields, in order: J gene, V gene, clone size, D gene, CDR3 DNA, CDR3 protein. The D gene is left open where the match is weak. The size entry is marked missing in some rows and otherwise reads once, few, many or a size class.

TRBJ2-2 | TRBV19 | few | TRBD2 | TGTGCCAGTAGTGTCGCTAGCGGAGACGGGGAGCTGTTTTTT | CASSVASGDGELFF
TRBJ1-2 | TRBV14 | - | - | TGTGCCAGCAGCCAATGGAGCGGTAACTATGGCTACACCTTC | CASSQWSGNYGYTF
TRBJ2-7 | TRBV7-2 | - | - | TGTGCCAGCAGTCAGTCAGCCTACGAGCAGTACTTC | CASSQSAYEQYF
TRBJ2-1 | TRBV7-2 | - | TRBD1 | TGTGCCAGCAGCTTAGCCGGGACAGGGACCTGGAATGAGCAGTTCTTC | CASSLAGTGTWNEQFF
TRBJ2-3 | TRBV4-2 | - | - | TGTGCCAGCAGCCAAGAGCCTAGCCAAAGCACAGATACGCAGTATTTT | CASSQEPSQSTDTQYF
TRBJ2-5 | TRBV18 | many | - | TGTGCCAGCTCACCACCGGGTCAGGAGACCCAGTACTTC | CASSPPGQETQYF
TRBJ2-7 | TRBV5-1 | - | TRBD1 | TGTGCCAGCAGGTCTGGACAGGGTTTCTCCTACGAGCAGTACTTC | CASRSGQGFSYEQYF
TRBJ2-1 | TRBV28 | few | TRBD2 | TGTGCCAGCAGTTTAGCTAGCGGGAGAACCGCTTACAATGAGCAGTTCTTC | CASSLASGRTAYNEQFF
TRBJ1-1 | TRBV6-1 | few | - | TGTGCCAGCAGTGAAAGTCAGAACACTGAAGCTTTCTTT | CASSESQNTEAFF
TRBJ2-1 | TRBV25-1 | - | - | TGTGCCAGCAGTCAGGAATACAATGAGCAGTTCTTC | CASSQEYNEQFF
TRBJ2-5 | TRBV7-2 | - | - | TGTGCCAGCAGCTTATACTCGGGAAAAGAGACCCAGTACTTC | CASSLYSGKETQYF
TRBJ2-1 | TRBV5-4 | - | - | TGTGCCAGCAGCCTGAGGACTGTATACTACAATGAGCAGTTCTTC | CASSLRTVYYNEQFF
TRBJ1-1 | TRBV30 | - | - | TGTGCCTGGAGTGTACCTACTGAAGCTTTCTTT | CAWSVPTEAFF
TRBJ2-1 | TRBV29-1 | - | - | TGCAGCGTTGAAAATTGGGACCGAAACAATGAGCAGTTCTTC | CSVENWDRNNEQFF
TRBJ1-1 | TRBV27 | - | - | TGTGCCAGCACGGGGAATAGAGACACTGAAGCTTTCTTT | CASTGNRDTEAFF
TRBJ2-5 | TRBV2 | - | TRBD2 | TGTGCCAGCAGGGGACTAGCGGGAGACTCGGGAGAGACCCAGTACTTC | CASRGLAGDSGETQYF
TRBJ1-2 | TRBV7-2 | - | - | TGTGCCAGCAGGAATGGGACGGTGAATGGCTACACCTTC | CASRNGTVNGYTF
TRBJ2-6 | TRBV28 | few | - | TGTGCCAGCAACAACATCATCTCTGGGGCCAACGTCCTGACTTTC | CASNNIISGANVLTF
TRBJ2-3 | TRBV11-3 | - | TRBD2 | TGTGCCAGCAGCTTCGGAACTAGCGGCACAGATACGCAGTATTTT | CASSFGTSGTDTQYF
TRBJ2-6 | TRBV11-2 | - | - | TGTGCCAGCAGCTTAGGGGGTCCTGGGGCCAACGTCCTGACTTTC | CASSLGGPGANVLTF
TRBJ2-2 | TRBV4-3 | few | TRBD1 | TGCGCCAGCAGCCAAGCCACAGGGGTCACCGGGGAGCTGTTTTTT | CASSQATGVTGELFF
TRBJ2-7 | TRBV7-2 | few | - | TGTGCCAGCAGCTTCCAGCCTCGGGGGAGCTCCTACGAGCAGTACTTC | CASSFQPRGSSYEQYF
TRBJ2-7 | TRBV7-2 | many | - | TGTGCCAGCAGCTCCCACTACGAGCAGTACTTC | CASSSHYEQYF
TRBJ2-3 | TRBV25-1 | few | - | TGTGCCAGCAGTGAATCTGTTTGGAGAGTGGATACGCAGTATTTT | CASSESVWRVDTQYF
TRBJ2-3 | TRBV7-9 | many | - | TGTGCCAGCAGCTTTGCCAGAGTCACAGATACGCAGTATTTT | CASSFARVTDTQYF
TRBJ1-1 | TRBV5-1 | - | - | TGCGCCAGCAGCTTGGCAGGTTCAGGCACTGAAGCTTTCTTT | CASSLAGSGTEAFF
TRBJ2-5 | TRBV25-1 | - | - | TGTGCCAGCAGCCCGACAGGCGAGACCCAGTACTTC | CASSPTGETQYF
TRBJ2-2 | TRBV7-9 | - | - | TGTGCCAGCAGCTCCTGGACGACGAACACCGGGGAGCTGTTTTTT | CASSSWTTNTGELFF
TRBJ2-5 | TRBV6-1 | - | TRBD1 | TGTGCCAGCAGTGAAAGGACAGGGGGCTTCGGGACCCAGTACTTC | CASSERTGGFGTQYF
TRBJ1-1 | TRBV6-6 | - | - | TGTGCCAGCAGTTATGACTCCGCAAGAACTGAAGCTTTCTTT | CASSYDSARTEAFF
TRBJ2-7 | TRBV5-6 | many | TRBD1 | TGTGCCAGCAGCGAAGCCGGGACAGGGGAGTCCTACGAGCAGTACTTC | CASSEAGTGESYEQYF
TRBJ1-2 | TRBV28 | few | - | TGTGCCAGCAGTTTGTCAGGCCCTAACTATGGCTACACCTTC | CASSLSGPNYGYTF
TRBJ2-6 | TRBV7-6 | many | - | TGTGCCAGCAGCTTAGCCCAGGGTAGCGGGGCCAACGTCCTGACTTTC | CASSLAQGSGANVLTF
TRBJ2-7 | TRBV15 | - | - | TGTGCCACCAGCAGAGATTTTAACAGGGCAGGCGAGCAGTACTTC | CATSRDFNRAGEQYF
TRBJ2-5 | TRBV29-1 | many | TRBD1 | TGCAGCGTTAAAGGACAGGGCGGCGAGACCCAGTACTTC | CSVKGQGGETQYF
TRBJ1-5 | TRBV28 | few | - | TGTGCCAGCAGTTTAACCGACGTGGTTCAGCCCCAGCATTTT | CASSLTDVVQPQHF
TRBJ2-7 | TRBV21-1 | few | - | TGTGCCAGCAGCACCCAGGGTCGCTCCTACGAGCAGTACTTC | CASSTQGRSYEQYF
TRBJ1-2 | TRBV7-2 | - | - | TGTGCCAGCAGCGAACAGGGAGGACGGAGCTATGGCTACACCTTC | CASSEQGGRSYGYTF
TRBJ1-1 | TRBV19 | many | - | TGTGCCAGTAGTCCCGCAGGCCCTGAAGCTTTCTTT | CASSPAGPEAFF
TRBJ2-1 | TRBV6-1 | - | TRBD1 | TGTGCCAGCAGTGAAGGACAGGGGGTTAATGAGCAGTTCTTC | CASSEGQGVNEQFF
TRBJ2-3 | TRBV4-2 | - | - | TGTGCCAGCAGCCAAGACTTCACAGATACGCAGTATTTT | CASSQDFTDTQYF
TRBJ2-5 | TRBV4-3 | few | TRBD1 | TGCGCCAGCAGCCAAGGGTATGACAGGGTTTCAGAGACCCAGTACTTC | CASSQGYDRVSETQYF
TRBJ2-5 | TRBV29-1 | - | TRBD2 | TGCAGCGGCGGCGGGGGAGTGGGTGAGACCCAGTACTTC | CSGGGGVGETQYF
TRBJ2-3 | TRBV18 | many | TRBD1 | TGTGCCAGCTCACCAGCACGGCAGGGGGTGACAGATACGCAGTATTTT | CASSPARQGVTDTQYF
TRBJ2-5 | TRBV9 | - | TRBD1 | TGTGCCAGCAGCGTAACTTTCGGACAGGGGTACCAAGAGACCCAGTACTTC | CASSVTFGQGYQETQYF
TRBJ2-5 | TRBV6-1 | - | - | TGTGCCAGCAGTGGGGCGGGACGGGAGACCCAGTACTTC | CASSGAGRETQYF